Following are 26 T cell receptor beta chains from one sample sequenced in a study of early T cells in non-severe SARS-CoV-2 infection. TCRdb fed the 5' RACE reads into MiXCR, producing one record per CDR3 protein. This repertoire shows about 46,000 distinct CDR3 sequences, around a tenth found once; its top ten account for approximately 5.7%. The sequencing used whole blood, collected at baseline. The receptors derive from an adult who was a healthcare worker with PCR-confirmed SARS-CoV-2 infection or an uninfected control (not recorded which).

The table lists this clonotype with a few counts. V is TRBV29-1 and J is TRBJ1-2; D is uncertain. The ends were cut back, 3 bases at V and 6 bases at J, with 11 bases in the middle. The CDR3 runs to 12 residues. From germline, CDR1 is SQVTM and CDR2 ANQGSEA. The CDR3 protein is CSVDKKDDGYTF. Here the CDR3 DNA reads TGCAGCGTTGACAAAAAGGACGATGGCTACACCTTC.

The chain combines TRBV18 with TRBJ2-1; 8 positions agree with TRBD2. Germline V gives CDR1 KGHSH, CDR2 LQKENI. With V trimmed by 2 bases and J by 7 bases, 7 bases remained unmatched. The CDR3 has 15 residues. CDR3 loop: CASSPGAGVGNEQFF. For the CDR3, the DNA is TGTGCCAGCTCACCAGGAGCGGGAGTCGGAAATGAGCAGTTCTTC.

This clonotype showed up just a few times. V gene TRBV7-2 combines with J gene TRBJ1-1, with D perhaps TRBD1 (6 bases). The CDR3 is made up of 14 amino acids. The V gene lost 3 bases and the J gene lost 3 bases, with 11 bases spanning the gap. Germline lookup yields CDR1 SGHTA and CDR2 FQGNSA. This CDR3 is CASSLARGYTEAFF. DNA for the CDR3: TGTGCCAGCAGCTTGGCCAGGGGATACACTGAAGCTTTCTTT.

CDR3 sequence (DNA): TGTGCCACCCAACGTAGGGGGGGTATCAATGAAAAACTGTTTTTT. Amino acids: CATQRRGGINEKLFF. The chain joins TRBV6-5 to TRBJ1-4; TRBD1 is a possible D gene (6 bases). CDR3 size: 15 residues. The germline gives CDR1 MNHEY, CDR2 SVGAGI. V lost 10 bases and J lost 5, with 20 bases in between.

This clonotype showed up just a few times. V and J are TRBV9 and TRBJ2-6; D could derive from TRBD1 or TRBD2 (5 bases each). Trimming took 4 bases from V and 0 from J, leaving 14 bases between them. This CDR3 has 17 amino acids. CDR1 and CDR2 (germline): SGDLS, YYNGEE. CDR3 in DNA: TGTGCCAGCAGCACCGGGACGACCCGCTCTGGGGCCAACGTCCTGACTTTC. This codes for CASSTGTTRSGANVLTF.

This clonotype was seen many times. This chain connects TRBV24-1 to TRBJ1-5, with 7 bases matching TRBD1. The CDR3 is 15 residues long. Trimming removed 3 bases from V and 4 bases from J; junction bases left unmatched: 5. Germline V lookup: CDR1 KGHDR, CDR2 SFDVKD. The CDR3 coding sequence is TGTGCCACCAGTGATACAGGGACAGCTAATCAGCCCCAGCATTTT. Residues: CATSDTGTANQPQHF.

The V gene is TRBV6-6, the J gene TRBJ2-4; D not resolved. This CDR3 region has 18 residues. CDR1 is MNHNY, CDR2 SVGAGI, per germline (reference sequence). Trimming pared 2 bases from V and 2 bases from J, leaving 19 bases between. The CDR3 protein is CASSYGPHVALTKNIQYF. CDR3 sequence (DNA): TGTGCCAGCAGTTACGGGCCCCATGTGGCGTTAACCAAAAACATTCAGTACTTC.

This clonotype came up a few times. The V call is TRBV6-5, the J call TRBJ1-2; D is unclear. The CDR3 sequence is 12 residues long. The germline V gene has CDR1 MNHEY and CDR2 SVGAGI. V was trimmed by 4 bases and J by 3 bases, leaving 6 bases between them. CDR3 amino acids: CASSSGYYGYTF. The CDR3 DNA sequence: TGTGCCAGCAGTTCCGGATACTATGGCTACACCTTC.

This clonotype was seen only a few times. The genes are TRBV7-2 and TRBJ1-1; the D is unclear. Trimming took 1 base from V and 1 from J, leaving 4 bases between them. The CDR3 loop spans 13 amino acids. Germline CDR1 is SGHTA and CDR2 is FQGNSA. CDR3 sequence reads: CASSLVWNTEAFF. Written as DNA, the CDR3 is TGTGCCAGCAGCTTAGTTTGGAACACTGAAGCTTTCTTT. The full variable domain, in which reference TRBV7-2 and TRBJ1-1 provide the parts outside the CDR3, is GAGVSQSPSNKVTEKGKDVELRCDPISGHTALYWYRQSLGQGLEFLIYFQGNSAPDKSGLPSDRFSAERTGGSVSTLTIQRTQQEDSAVYLCASSLVWNTEAFFGQGTRLTVV.

V is TRBV12-3 or TRBV12-4 and J is TRBJ2-1; 8 bases agree with TRBD2. The CDR3 consists of 14 residues. The J segment lost 6 bases and the V segment lost 8 bases, leaving 9 bases of the junction unmatched. The CDR3 is CASQRGRVGNEQFF. For the CDR3, the DNA is TGTGCCAGCCAGCGGGGGCGGGTTGGCAATGAGCAGTTCTTC.

The chain recombines TRBV10-2 with TRBJ2-1, with D perhaps assigned TRBD1 or TRBD2 (7 bases each). Germline V lookup: CDR1 WSHSY, CDR2 SAAADI. The ends were cut back, 6 bases at V and 5 bases at J, with 14 bases in the middle. This CDR3 is built from 14 residues. The CDR3 DNA is TGCGCCAGCAGCCCCAGGGGGGGCAACAATGAGCAGTTCTTC. Its protein is CASSPRGGNNEQFF.

In its sample, this clonotype was seen a few times. V usage is TRBV6-2 or TRBV6-3 and J usage is TRBJ2-7, with 11 bases lining up with TRBD2. The V gene's germline CDR1 is MNHEY and CDR2 SVGEGT. The J segment lost 3 bases and the V segment lost 0 bases, leaving 4 bases of the junction unmatched. CDR3 length: 16 amino acids. CDR3 sequence (DNA): TGTGCCAGCAGTTACTCTCAGACTAGCGGGGACTACGAGCAGTACTTC. Encoded protein: CASSYSQTSGDYEQYF.

This clonotype appeared a few times. The chain is built from TRBV5-1 and TRBJ2-7; a possible D gene is TRBD1 (6 bases). With 2 bases removed from V and 4 bases from J, the gap between germline ends came to 16 bases. CDR3 length: 15 amino acids. Germline loops: CDR1 SGHRS, CDR2 YFSETQ. The CDR3 DNA is TGCGCCAGCAGCTTAACCGCGGACAGTTTATACGAGCAGTACTTC. This sequence encodes CASSLTADSLYEQYF. The whole variable domain, filled in from reference TRBV5-1 and TRBJ2-7, reads KAGVTQTPRYLIKTRGQQVTLSCSPISGHRSVSWYQQTPGQGLQFLFEYFSETQRNKGNFPGRFSGRQFSNSRSEMNVSTLELGDSALYLCASSLTADSLYEQYFGPGTRLTVT.

This clonotype was counted many times. The chain is built from TRBV24-1 and TRBJ2-5, with D uncertain. CDR3 length equals 15 residues. Germline V gene lookup returns CDR1 KGHDR and CDR2 SFDVKD. V shed 3 bases and J shed 1 base, with 11 bases lying between them. In nucleotides, the CDR3 is TGTGCCACCAGTGATCCTGACGGATCCCAAGAGACCCAGTACTTC. It translates to CATSDPDGSQETQYF.

This clonotype was seen more than once but under ten times. J is TRBJ2-3 and V is TRBV7-2; D ambiguous. The germline V and J ends were trimmed by 5 bases and 4 bases, with 10 bases remaining between them. This CDR3 is built from 13 residues. Per germline, CDR1 SGHTA and CDR2 FQGNSA. The CDR3 is CASSQNWADTQYF. The CDR3 DNA reads TGTGCCAGCAGCCAGAACTGGGCAGATACGCAGTATTTT. The complete variable domain, with remaining parts taken from reference TRBV7-2 and TRBJ2-3, reads GAGVSQSPSNKVTEKGKDVELRCDPISGHTALYWYRQSLGQGLEFLIYFQGNSAPDKSGLPSDRFSAERTGGSVSTLTIQRTQQEDSAVYLCASSQNWADTQYFGPGTRLTVL.

There are a few counts of this clonotype. The rearrangement uses TRBV7-9 and TRBJ1-1; 7 positions match TRBD1. Germline V gene sequence: CDR1 SEHNR, CDR2 FQNEAQ (reference sequence). J was trimmed by 8 bases and V by 5 bases; bases with no gene match: 5. There are 12 residues in the CDR3. The CDR3 nucleotides are TGTGCCAGCAGCCCAGGGGGAATCGAAGCTTTCTTT. Its protein product is CASSPGGIEAFF.

This sequence joins TRBV6-2 or TRBV6-3 and TRBJ2-1, with D possibly being TRBD2 (5 bases). CDR1 and CDR2 from the germline V gene are MNHEY and SVGEGT. V was clipped by 0 bases and J by 6 bases, with 15 bases between them. The CDR3 contains 16 residues. The chain's CDR3 is CASSYSTASPVNEQFF. In nucleotides, the CDR3 is TGTGCCAGCAGTTACTCGACGGCTAGCCCAGTCAATGAGCAGTTCTTC.

The chain has TRBV6-1 and TRBJ1-6; D gene unclear. V was pared by 6 bases and J by 7 bases, with 19 bases between. This CDR3 region has 16 residues. CDR1 MNHNS and CDR2 SASEGT come from the germline V gene. CDR3 in amino acids: CASSTKPLVTNSPLHF. As DNA, the CDR3 is TGTGCCAGCAGCACAAAACCTCTGGTGACGAATTCACCCCTCCACTTT.

Many counts were recorded for this clonotype. The chain carries TRBV7-3 and TRBJ2-5; D not certain. The germline V gene encodes CDR1 SGHTA and CDR2 FQGTGA. Trimming stripped 6 bases from V and 3 bases from J, with 14 bases between. This CDR3 has 14 amino acids. The CDR3 DNA follows: TGTGCCAGCAGTCAAGACACGCTCGAAGAGACCCAGTACTTC. Translated, it gives CASSQDTLEETQYF.

The chain recombines TRBV10-3 with TRBJ2-5, with 8 bases identical to TRBD1. The CDR3 spans 13 residues. The germline V gene has CDR1 ENHRY and CDR2 SYGVKD. Losses at the gene ends were 6 bases for V and 4 bases for J; bases not matched to a gene: 4. The CDR3 DNA sequence: TGTGCCATCAGCCTCGGGACAGGAGAGACCCAGTACTTC. Its translation is CAISLGTGETQYF.

In its sample, this clonotype was seen many times. This chain joins TRBV12-3 or TRBV12-4 and TRBJ1-1; D is ambiguous. This CDR3 has 11 amino acids. The V end was cut by 8 bases, the J end by 4 bases, with 8 bases between. The CDR3 sequence: CASFRGTEAFF. The CDR3 nucleotides read TGTGCCAGCTTCCGGGGCACTGAAGCTTTCTTT.

The sample holds many counts of this clonotype. The CDR3, as DNA: TGTGCCAGCAGCTTAGAGGGCAGCCTTGAGGATACGCAGTATTTT. Amino acids: CASSLEGSLEDTQYF. This chain joins TRBV7-6 and TRBJ2-3; no reliable D call. CDR1 is SGHVS and CDR2 is FNYEAQ in the germline V gene. Deletions cut 1 base from V and 6 bases from J, with 14 bases between. This CDR3 is 15 amino acids long.

V gene TRBV20-1 combines with J gene TRBJ1-5; D not resolved. This CDR3 has 12 amino acids. In germline, CDR1 is DFQATT, CDR2 SNEGSKA (reference sequence). With 6 bases removed from V and 4 bases from J, the gap between germline ends came to 10 bases. CDR3 protein: CSATAGNQPQHF. Here the CDR3 DNA reads TGCAGTGCAACAGCCGGTAATCAGCCCCAGCATTTT.

This clonotype was counted between two and nine times. The chain employs TRBV6-5 and TRBJ1-4; the match to TRBD1 covers 10 bases. V trimming: 7 bases; J trimming: 6 bases; junction bases outside the gene matches: 5. Per germline, CDR1 MNHEY and CDR2 SVGAGI. CDR3 length: 14 amino acids. The CDR3 is CASKDRGRDEKLFF. CDR3 in DNA: TGTGCCAGCAAAGACAGGGGGCGGGATGAAAAACTGTTTTTT.

This clonotype came up a few times. The CDR3, as DNA: TGCGCCAGCAGCTTGCTCCCGGGGCGCTCCTACGAGCAGTACTTC. It encodes CASSLLPGRSYEQYF. V is TRBV5-1 and J is TRBJ2-7, with D perhaps matching TRBD1 or TRBD2 (5 bases each). This CDR3 is 15 amino acids long. Germline assignment: CDR1 SGHRS and CDR2 YFSETQ. Trimming removed 1 base from V and 0 bases from J, with 11 bases in between.

This clonotype showed up many times. The J gene is TRBJ2-7, the V gene TRBV19; D unclear. V gave up 3 bases and J gave up 1 base, with 16 bases separating them. The CDR3 has 16 amino acids. Germline values: CDR1 LNHDA, CDR2 SQIVND (reference sequence). Here the CDR3 reads CASSIAYSGSSYEQYF. CDR3 DNA sequence: TGTGCCAGTAGTATTGCCTATAGTGGGTCATCCTACGAGCAGTACTTC.